This T cell receptor beta chain was documented in a study of blood T cell repertoires in COVID-19. Only in-frame clones appear in the TCRdb table, and some are missing; sequencing was by immunoSEQ multiplex PCR. The sample yields under 250,000 clones, under 90% seen once. V lost 9 bases to trimming and J lost 0 bases, with 15 bases between them. The CDR3 sequence is 15 residues long. CDR1 MDHEN and CDR2 SYDVKM come from the germline V gene. This clonotype was sampled from a woman aged 25-40 years with acute COVID-19. Sequenced material: PBMCs or T cells enriched from blood (not recorded which). V gene TRBV28 combines with J gene TRBJ1-3, with a tentative D call TRBD1 (6 bases). Here the CDR3 DNA reads TGTGCCAGTCGGGCCGGGACACCCTCTGGAAACACCATATATTTT. It yields the protein CASRAGTPSGNTIYF.